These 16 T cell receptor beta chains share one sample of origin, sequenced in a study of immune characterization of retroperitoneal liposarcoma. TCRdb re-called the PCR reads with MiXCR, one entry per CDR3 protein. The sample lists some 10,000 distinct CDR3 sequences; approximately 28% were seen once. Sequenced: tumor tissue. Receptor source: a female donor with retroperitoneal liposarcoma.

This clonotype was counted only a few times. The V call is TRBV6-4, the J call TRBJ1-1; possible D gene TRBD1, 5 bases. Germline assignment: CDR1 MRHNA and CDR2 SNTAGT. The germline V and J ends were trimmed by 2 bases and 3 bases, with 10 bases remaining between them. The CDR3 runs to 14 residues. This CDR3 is CASSDRGGDTEAFF. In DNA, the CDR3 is TGTGCCAGCAGTGACCGGGGCGGGGACACTGAAGCTTTCTTT.

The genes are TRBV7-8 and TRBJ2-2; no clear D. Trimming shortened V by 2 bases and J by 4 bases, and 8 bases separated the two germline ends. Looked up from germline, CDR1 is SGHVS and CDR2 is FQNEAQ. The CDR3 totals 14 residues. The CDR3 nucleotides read TGTGCCAGCAGCTTATTGACGGCCACCGGGGAGCTGTTTTTT. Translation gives CASSLLTATGELFF. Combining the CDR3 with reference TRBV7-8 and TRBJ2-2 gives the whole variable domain GAGVSQSPRYKVAKRGQDVALRCDPISGHVSLFWYQQALGQGPEFLTYFQNEAQLDKSGLPSDRFFAERPEGSVSTLKIQRTQQEDSAVYLCASSLLTATGELFFGEGSRLTVL.

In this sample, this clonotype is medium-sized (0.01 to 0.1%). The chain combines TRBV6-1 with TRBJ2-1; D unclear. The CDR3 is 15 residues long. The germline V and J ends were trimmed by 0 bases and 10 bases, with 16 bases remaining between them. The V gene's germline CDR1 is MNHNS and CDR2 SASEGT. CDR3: CASSEAPGPPKEQFF. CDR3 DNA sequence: TGTGCCAGCAGTGAAGCGCCAGGTCCCCCCAAAGAGCAGTTCTTC.

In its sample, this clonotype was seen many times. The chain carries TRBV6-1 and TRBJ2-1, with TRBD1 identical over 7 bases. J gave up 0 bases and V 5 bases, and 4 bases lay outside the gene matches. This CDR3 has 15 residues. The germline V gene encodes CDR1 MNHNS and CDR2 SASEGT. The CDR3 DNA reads TGTGCCAGCAGTAGCAGACAGGGCTCCTACAATGAGCAGTTCTTC. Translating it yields CASSSRQGSYNEQFF.

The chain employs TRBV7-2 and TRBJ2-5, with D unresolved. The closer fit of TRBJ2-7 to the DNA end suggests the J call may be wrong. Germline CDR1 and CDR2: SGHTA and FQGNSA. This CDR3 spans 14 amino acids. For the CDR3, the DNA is TGTGCCAGCAGCCCCTCTGGCGAGAGGTACGAGCAGTACTTC. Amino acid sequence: CASSPSGERYEQYF.

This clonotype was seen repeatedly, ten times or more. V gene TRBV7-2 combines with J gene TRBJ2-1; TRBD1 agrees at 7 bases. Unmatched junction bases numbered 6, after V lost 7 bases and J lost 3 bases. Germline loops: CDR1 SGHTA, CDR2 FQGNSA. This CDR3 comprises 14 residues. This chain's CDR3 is CASTKGTVYNEQFF. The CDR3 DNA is TGTGCCAGCACAAAAGGGACAGTCTACAATGAGCAGTTCTTC. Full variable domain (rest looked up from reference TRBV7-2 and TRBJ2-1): GAGVSQSPSNKVTEKGKDVELRCDPISGHTALYWYRQSLGQGLEFLIYFQGNSAPDKSGLPSDRFSAERTGGSVSTLTIQRTQQEDSAVYLCASTKGTVYNEQFFGPGTRLTVL.

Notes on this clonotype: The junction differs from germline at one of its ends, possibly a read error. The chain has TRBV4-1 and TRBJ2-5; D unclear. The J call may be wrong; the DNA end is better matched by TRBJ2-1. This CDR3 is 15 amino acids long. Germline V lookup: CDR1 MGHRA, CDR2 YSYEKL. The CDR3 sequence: CASSQEVGAHSEQFF. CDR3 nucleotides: TGTGCCAGCAGCCAAGAGGTAGGAGCCCACAGTGAGCAGTTCTTC.

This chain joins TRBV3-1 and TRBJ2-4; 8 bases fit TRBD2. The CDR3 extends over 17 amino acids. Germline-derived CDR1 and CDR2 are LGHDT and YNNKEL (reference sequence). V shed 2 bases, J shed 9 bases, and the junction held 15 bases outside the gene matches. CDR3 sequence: CASSQRPYSGMDGIQYF. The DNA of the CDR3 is TGTGCCAGCAGCCAAAGGCCTTATAGCGGGATGGATGGCATTCAGTACTTC.

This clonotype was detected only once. CDR3 in DNA: TGTGCCAGCAGCTTCTCCGGGACAGGTCTTAGCTCCTACGAGCAGTTCTTC. This translates into CASSFSGTGLSSYEQFF. The V and J genes are TRBV5-6 and TRBJ2-1; 8 bases map to TRBD1. The junction had 17 bases not matched to a gene; V was cut back by 2 bases and J by 10 bases. CDR1 and CDR2 from the germline V gene are SGHDT and YYEEEE. The CDR3 covers 17 residues.

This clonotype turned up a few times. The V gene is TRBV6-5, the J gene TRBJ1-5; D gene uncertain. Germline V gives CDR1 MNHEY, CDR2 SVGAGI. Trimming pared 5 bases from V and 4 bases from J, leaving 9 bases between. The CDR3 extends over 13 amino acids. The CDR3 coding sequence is TGTGCCAGCAGTGCCCCCCATAATCAGCCCCAGCATTTT. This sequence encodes CASSAPHNQPQHF.

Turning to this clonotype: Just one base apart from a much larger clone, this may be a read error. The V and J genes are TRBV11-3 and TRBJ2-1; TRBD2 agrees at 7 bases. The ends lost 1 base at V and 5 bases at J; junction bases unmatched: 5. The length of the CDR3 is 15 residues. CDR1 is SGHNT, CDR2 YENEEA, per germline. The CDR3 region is CASSLVLLADNEQFF. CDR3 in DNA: TGTGCCAGCAGCTTAGTCCTCCTAGCGGACAATGAGCAGTTCTTC.

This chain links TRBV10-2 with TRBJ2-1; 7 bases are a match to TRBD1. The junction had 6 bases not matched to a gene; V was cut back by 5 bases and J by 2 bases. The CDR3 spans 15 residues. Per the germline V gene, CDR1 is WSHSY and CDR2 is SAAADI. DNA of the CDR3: TGCGCCAGCAGTTTCCCCGGGACAGCCTACAATGAGCAGTTCTTC. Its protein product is CASSFPGTAYNEQFF.

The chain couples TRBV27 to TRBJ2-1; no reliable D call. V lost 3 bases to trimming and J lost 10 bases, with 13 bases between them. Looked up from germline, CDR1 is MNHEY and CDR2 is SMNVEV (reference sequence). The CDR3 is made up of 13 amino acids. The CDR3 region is CASSFSSSYEQFF. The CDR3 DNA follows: TGTGCCAGCAGTTTCTCCAGCTCCTACGAGCAGTTCTTC.

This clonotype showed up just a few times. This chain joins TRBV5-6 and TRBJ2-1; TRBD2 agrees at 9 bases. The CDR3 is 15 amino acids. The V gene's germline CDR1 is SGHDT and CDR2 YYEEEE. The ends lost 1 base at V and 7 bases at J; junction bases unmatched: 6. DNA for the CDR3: TGTGCCAGCAGCTTGCACAGCGGGGGGCCGAATGAGCAGTTCTTC. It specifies CASSLHSGGPNEQFF.

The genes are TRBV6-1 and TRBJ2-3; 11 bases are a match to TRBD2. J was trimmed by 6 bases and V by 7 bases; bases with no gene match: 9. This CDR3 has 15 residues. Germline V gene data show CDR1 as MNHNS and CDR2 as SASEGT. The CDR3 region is CASKELAGVLDTQYF. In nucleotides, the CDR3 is TGTGCCAGCAAGGAACTAGCGGGAGTTTTGGATACGCAGTATTTT.

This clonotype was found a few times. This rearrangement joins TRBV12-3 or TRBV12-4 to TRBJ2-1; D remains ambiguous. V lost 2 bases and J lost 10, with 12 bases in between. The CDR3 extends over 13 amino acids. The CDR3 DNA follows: TGTGCCAGCAGTTTACTGGGCAGCTACGAGCAGTTCTTC. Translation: CASSLLGSYEQFF.